This TCR beta chain was sequenced in a study of identical twins. TCRdb recomputed calls from the 5' RACE reads with MiXCR, one row per CDR3 protein. The data show 700,000 to 950,000 distinct CDR3 sequences, with 9% to 15% seen just once and around 1.6% held by the top ten. Only healthy Caucasians were included as donors. CDR3 length: 15 amino acids. Per the germline V gene, CDR1 is SGHAT and CDR2 is FQNNGV. A note on this clonotype: A junction end diverges from the germline sequence, so it may reflect a read error.

This sample also appeared in a second study, on yellow fever vaccine responses in identical twins.

The material sequenced was PBMCs. This receptor was identified in a woman aged 18-29 years in good health. The V and J genes are TRBV11-2 and TRBJ1-1; TRBD1 matches 10 bases. The DNA of the CDR3 is TGTGCCAGCAGCGTAGACAGGGGGCGCGGCACTGAAGCTTTCTTT. Encoded protein: CASSVDRGRGTEAFF.